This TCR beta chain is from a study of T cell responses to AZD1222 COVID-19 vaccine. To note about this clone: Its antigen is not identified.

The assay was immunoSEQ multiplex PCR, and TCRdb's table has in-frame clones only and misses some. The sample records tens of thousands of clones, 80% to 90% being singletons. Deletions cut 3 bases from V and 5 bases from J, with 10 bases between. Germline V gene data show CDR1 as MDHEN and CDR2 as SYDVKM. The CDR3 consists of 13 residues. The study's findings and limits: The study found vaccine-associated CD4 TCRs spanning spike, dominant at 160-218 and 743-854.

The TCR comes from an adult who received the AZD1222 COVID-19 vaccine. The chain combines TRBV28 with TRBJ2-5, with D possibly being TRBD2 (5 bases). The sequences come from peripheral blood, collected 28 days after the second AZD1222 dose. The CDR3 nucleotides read TGTGCCAGCAGTTTTCCCGGGGTGGAGACCCAGTACTTC. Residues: CASSFPGVETQYF.